This entry describes one T cell receptor beta chain. Assay used: immunoSEQ multiplex PCR; TCRdb lists only in-frame clones, some missing. The sample contains around 250,000 clones, 85% to 90% of which appear only once. The sample belongs to a study of cytomegalovirus exposure and HLA in healthy donors. There are 13 residues in the CDR3. The junction had 11 bases not matched to a gene; V was cut back by 9 bases and J by 7 bases. From germline, CDR1 is SGHRS and CDR2 YFSETQ. The specimen was PBMCs. This sequence joins TRBV5-1 and TRBJ1-1, with TRBD1 matching over 8 bases. The TCR sequence derives from a woman aged 18-29 years in good health and CMV-seronegative. CDR3 DNA sequence: TGCGCCATTTCGGACAGGGTGAGTGGTGAAGCTTTCTTT. It yields the protein CAISDRVSGEAFF.